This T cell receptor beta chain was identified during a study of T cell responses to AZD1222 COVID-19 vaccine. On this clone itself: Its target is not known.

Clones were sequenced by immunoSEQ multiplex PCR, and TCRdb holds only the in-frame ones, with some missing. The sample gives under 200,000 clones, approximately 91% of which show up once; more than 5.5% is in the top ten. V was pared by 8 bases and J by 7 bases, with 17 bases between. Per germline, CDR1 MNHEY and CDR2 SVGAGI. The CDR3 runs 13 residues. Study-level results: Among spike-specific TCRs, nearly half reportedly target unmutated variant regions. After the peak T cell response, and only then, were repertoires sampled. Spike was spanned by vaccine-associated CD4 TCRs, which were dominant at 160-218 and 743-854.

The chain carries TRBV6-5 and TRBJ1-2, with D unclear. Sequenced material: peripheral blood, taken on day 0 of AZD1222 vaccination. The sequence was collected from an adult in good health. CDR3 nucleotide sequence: TGTGCCAGCTCTCAAGGCGGGGAAGCTGGCTACACCTTC. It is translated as CASSQGGEAGYTF.